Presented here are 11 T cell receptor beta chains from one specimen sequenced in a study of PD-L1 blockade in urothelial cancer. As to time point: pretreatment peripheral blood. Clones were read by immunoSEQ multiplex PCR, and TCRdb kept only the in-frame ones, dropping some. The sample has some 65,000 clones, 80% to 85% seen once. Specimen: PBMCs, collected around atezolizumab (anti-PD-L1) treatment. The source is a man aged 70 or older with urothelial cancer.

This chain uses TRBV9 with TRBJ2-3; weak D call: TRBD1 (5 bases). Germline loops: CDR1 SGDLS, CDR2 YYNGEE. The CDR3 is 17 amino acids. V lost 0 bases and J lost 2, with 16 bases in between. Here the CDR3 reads CASSVDGRVTATDTQYF. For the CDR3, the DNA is TGTGCCAGCAGCGTAGATGGCAGGGTGACGGCCACAGATACGCAGTATTTT.

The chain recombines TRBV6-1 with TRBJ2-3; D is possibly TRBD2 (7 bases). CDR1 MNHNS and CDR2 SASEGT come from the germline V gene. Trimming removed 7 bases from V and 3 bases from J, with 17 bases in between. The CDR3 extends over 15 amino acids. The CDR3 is CASNPRGEGTDTQYF. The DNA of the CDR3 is TGTGCCAGCAACCCAAGGGGGGAGGGGACAGATACGCAGTATTTT.

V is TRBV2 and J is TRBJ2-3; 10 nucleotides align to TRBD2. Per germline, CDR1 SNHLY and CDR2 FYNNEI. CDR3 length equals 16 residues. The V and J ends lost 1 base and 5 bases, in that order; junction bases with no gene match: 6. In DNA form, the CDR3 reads TGTGCCAGCAGTGAAGGGCTAGCGGGAGCGGTAGATACGCAGTATTTT. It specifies CASSEGLAGAVDTQYF.

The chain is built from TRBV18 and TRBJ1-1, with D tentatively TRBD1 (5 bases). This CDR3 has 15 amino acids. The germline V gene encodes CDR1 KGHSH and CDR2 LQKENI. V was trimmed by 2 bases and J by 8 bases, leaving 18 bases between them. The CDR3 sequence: CASSPWEASYREAFF. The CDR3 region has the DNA TGTGCCAGCTCACCATGGGAGGCCAGTTACAGGGAAGCTTTCTTT.

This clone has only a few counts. The CDR3 sequence: CASSEPGTGVLEQFF. The CDR3 DNA sequence: TGTGCCAGCAGTGAACCCGGGACAGGGGTCCTTGAGCAGTTCTTC. The chain has TRBV6-1 and TRBJ2-1; 10 nucleotides match TRBD1. The length of the CDR3 is 15 residues. V shed 2 bases and J 9 bases; nucleotides not matched to a gene: 7. The germline V gene encodes CDR1 MNHNS and CDR2 SASEGT.

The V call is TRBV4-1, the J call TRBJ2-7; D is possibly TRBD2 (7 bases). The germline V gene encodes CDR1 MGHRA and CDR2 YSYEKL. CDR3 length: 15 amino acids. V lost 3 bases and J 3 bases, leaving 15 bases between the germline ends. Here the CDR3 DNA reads TGCGCCAGCAGCCAGGGTAGGGGGGGAAGCTACGAGCAGTACTTC. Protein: CASSQGRGGSYEQYF.

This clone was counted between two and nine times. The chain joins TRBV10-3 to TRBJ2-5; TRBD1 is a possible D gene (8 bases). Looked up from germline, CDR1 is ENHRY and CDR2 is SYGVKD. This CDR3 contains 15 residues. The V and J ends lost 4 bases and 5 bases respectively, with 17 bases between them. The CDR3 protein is CAISGTGGAGETQYF. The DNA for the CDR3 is TGTGCCATCAGTGGCACAGGGGGGGCCGGGGAGACCCAGTACTTC.

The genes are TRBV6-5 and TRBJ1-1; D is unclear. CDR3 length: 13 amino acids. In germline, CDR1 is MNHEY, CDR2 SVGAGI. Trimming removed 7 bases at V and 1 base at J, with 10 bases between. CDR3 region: CASTRSQNTEAFF. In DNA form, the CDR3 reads TGTGCCAGCACGCGGTCCCAGAACACTGAAGCTTTCTTT.

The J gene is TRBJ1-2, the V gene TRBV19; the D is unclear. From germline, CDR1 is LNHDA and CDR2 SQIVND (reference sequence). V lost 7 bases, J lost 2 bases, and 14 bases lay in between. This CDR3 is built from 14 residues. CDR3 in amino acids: CASTPSRGNYGYTF. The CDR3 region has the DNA TGTGCCAGTACTCCCTCGCGCGGAAACTATGGCTACACCTTC. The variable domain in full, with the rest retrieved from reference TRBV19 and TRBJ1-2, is DGGITQSPKYLFRKEGQNVTLSCEQNLNHDAMYWYRQDPGQGLRLIYYSQIVNDFQKGDIAEGYSVSREKKESFPLTVTSAQKNPTAFYLCASTPSRGNYGYTFGSGTRLTVV.

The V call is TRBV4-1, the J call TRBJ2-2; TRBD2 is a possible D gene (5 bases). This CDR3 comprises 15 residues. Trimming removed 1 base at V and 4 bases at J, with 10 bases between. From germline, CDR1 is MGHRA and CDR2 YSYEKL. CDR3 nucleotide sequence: TGCGCCAGCAGCCAAGGTATCCGGGGCACCGGGGAGCTGTTTTTT. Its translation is CASSQGIRGTGELFF.

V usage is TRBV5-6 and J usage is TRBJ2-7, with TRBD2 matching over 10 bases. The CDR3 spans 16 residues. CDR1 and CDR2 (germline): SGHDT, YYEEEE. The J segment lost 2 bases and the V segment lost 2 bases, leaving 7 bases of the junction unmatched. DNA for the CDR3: TGTGCCAGCAGCTTCCTTAGCGGGAGGATGACCTACGAGCAGTACTTC. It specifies CASSFLSGRMTYEQYF.